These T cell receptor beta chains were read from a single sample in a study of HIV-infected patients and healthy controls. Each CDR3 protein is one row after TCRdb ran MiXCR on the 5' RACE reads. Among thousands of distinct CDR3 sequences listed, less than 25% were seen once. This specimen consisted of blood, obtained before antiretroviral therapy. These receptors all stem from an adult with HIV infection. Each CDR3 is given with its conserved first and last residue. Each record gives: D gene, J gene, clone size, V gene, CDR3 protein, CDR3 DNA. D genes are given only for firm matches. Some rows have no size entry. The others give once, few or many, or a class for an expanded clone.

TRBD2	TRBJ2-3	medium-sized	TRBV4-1	CASSQPIGLDADTQYF	TGCGCCAGCAGCCAGCCTATCGGACTAGATGCAGATACGCAGTATTTT
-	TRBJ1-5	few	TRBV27	CASSLAGSNQPQHF	TGTGCCAGCAGTTTAGCAGGGAGCAATCAGCCCCAGCATTTT
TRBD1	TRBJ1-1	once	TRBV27	CASSLTAGGGWTEAFF	TGTGCCAGCAGTTTAACCGCAGGGGGGGGGTGGACTGAAGCTTTCTTT
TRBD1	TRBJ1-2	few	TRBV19	CARDREEEDYGYTF	TGTGCCAGAGACAGGGAGGAGGAGGACTATGGCTACACCTTC
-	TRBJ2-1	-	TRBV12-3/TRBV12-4	CASSLGGWGQFF	TGTGCCAGCAGTCTAGGTGGTTGGGGGCAGTTCTTC
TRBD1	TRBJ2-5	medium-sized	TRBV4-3	CASSQEGTGGGQETQYF	TGCGCCAGCAGCCAAGAGGGAACAGGGGGCGGCCAAGAGACCCAGTACTTC
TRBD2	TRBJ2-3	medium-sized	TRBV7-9	CASSSVGLAGAYTQYF	TGTGCCAGCAGCTCCGTTGGACTAGCGGGGGCCTATACGCAGTATTTT
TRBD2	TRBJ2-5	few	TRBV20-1	CSALAGGRYLETQYF	TGCAGTGCCTTAGCGGGGGGGCGGTACTTAGAGACCCAGTACTTC
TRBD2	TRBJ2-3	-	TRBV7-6	CASSLALLAGGHTDTQYF	TGTGCCAGCAGCTTAGCCCTTCTAGCGGGGGGCCACACAGATACGCAGTATTTT
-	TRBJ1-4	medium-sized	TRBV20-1	CSAKGRAEKLFF	TGCAGTGCAAAGGGGAGGGCTGAAAAACTGTTTTTT
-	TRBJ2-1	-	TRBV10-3	CAISERSDQGNEQFF	TGTGCCATCAGTGAGCGATCGGACCAAGGCAATGAGCAGTTCTTC
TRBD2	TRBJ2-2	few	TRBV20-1	CSASPGLAGGTGELFF	TGCAGTGCTAGCCCGGGACTAGCGGGGGGGACCGGGGAGCTGTTTTTT
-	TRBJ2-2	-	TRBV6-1	CASSEDYRRLGELFF	TGTGCCAGCAGTGAAGATTATAGGAGGCTTGGGGAGCTGTTTTTT
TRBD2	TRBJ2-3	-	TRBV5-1	CASSVLAGSDTQYF	TGCGCCAGCAGCGTGCTAGCGGGTTCAGATACGCAGTATTTT
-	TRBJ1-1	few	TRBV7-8	CASSPYRLANTEAFF	TGTGCCAGCAGCCCATACAGGTTAGCGAACACTGAAGCTTTCTTT
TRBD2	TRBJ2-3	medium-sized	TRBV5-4	CASSLIVSGTGTDTQYF	TGTGCCAGCAGCTTGATAGTTAGCGGGACGGGCACAGATACGCAGTATTTT
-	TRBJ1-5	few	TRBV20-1	CSASSGFSNQPQHF	TGCAGTGCTAGTTCAGGATTTAGCAATCAGCCCCAGCATTTT
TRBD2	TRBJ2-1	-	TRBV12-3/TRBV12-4	CASSLGRGGINEQLF	TGTGCCAGCAGTTTGGGGCGGGGGGGCATCAATGAGCAGCTCTTC
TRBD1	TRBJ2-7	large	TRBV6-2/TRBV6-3	CASSYSPTGTGGPEQYF	TGTGCCAGCAGTTACTCCCCGACCGGGACAGGGGGCCCCGAGCAGTACTTC
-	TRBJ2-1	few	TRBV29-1	CSVADGESSYNEQFF	TGCAGCGTTGCGGACGGGGAAAGCTCCTACAATGAGCAGTTCTTC
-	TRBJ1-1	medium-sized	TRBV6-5	CASSYQGSSEAFF	TGTGCCAGCAGTTATCAGGGCTCATCTGAAGCTTTCTTT
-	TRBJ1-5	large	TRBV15	CATTREGDQPQHF	TGTGCCACCACCAGAGAGGGGGATCAGCCCCAGCATTTT
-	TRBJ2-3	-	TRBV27	CASSLSLGGPTDTQYF	TGTGCCAGCAGTTTATCGCTAGGGGGACCCACAGATACGCAGTATTTT
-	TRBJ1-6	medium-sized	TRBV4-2	CASSQDRQGNSPLHF	TGTGCCAGCAGCCAAGATCGGCAGGGGAATTCACCCCTCCACTTT
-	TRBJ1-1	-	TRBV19	CASSIDDSPYTEAFF	TGTGCCAGTAGTATAGATGACTCTCCTTACACTGAAGCTTTCTTT
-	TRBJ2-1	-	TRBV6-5	CASSYDPARVGEQFF	TGTGCCAGCAGTTACGATCCGGCCCGAGTGGGAGAGCAGTTCTTC
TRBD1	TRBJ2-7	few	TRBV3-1	CASSPTGTGRYEQYF	TGTGCCAGCAGTCCTACCGGGACAGGGCGCTACGAGCAGTACTTC
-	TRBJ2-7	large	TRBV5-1	CASSETATPGEQYF	TGCGCCAGCAGCGAGACAGCCACCCCGGGAGAGCAGTACTTC
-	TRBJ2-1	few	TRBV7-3	CASSLSGAPGGEQFF	TGTGCCAGCAGCTTATCGGGGGCACCTGGTGGTGAGCAGTTCTTC
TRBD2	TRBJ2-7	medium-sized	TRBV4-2	CASSQDPAGVSYEQYF	TGTGCCAGCAGCCAAGATCCAGCGGGGGTCTCCTACGAGCAGTACTTC
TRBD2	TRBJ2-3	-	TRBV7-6	CASSFSGGEADTQYF	TGTGCCAGCAGCTTCAGCGGGGGGGAGGCAGATACGCAGTATTTT
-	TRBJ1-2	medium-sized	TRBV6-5	CASSQQGSGTYGYTF	TGTGCCAGCAGTCAACAGGGAAGCGGGACCTATGGCTACACCTTC
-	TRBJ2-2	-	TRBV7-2	CASKLTVGQNTGELFF	TGTGCCAGCAAGCTTACGGTGGGGCAAAACACCGGGGAGCTGTTTTTT
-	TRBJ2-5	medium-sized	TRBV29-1	CSVEDQQEETQYF	TGCAGCGTTGAAGATCAACAGGAAGAGACCCAGTACTTC
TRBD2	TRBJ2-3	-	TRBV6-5	CASSYSRVAGGPLDTQYF	TGTGCCAGCAGTTACTCGAGGGTAGCGGGGGGGCCGTTGGATACGCAGTATTTT
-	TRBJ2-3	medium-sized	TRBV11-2	CASSPRDGMRRTDTQYF	TGTGCCAGCAGCCCCCGGGACGGTATGCGCCGCACAGATACGCAGTATTTT
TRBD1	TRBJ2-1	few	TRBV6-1	CASSEGVGTGGPDEQFF	TGTGCCAGCAGTGAAGGTGTCGGGACAGGGGGCCCCGATGAGCAGTTCTTC
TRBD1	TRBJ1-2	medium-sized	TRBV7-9	CASRMIWTGGNYGYTF	TGTGCCAGCAGGATGATTTGGACAGGCGGTAACTATGGCTACACCTTC
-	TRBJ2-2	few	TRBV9	CASSVAGTGELFF	TGTGCCAGCAGCGTAGCAGGCACCGGGGAGCTGTTTTTT
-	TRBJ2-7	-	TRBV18	CASSSGYEQYF	TGTGCCAGCTCATCCGGGTACGAGCAGTACTTC
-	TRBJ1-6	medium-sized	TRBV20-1	CSARDPRRGSPLHF	TGCAGTGCTAGGGACCCCCGCCGGGGTTCACCCCTCCACTTT
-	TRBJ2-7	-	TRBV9	CASSIGDGDYEQYF	TGTGCCAGCTCTATCGGGGACGGAGACTACGAGCAGTACTTC
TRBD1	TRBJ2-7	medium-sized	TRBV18	CASSPGQGAEQYF	TGTGCCAGCTCACCGGGACAGGGAGCCGAGCAGTACTTC
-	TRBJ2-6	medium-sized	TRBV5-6	CASSLAVQSSGANVLTF	TGTGCCAGCAGCTTAGCTGTACAGAGCTCTGGGGCCAACGTCCTGACTTTC
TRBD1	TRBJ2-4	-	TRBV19	CASSEGQAEFDIQYF	TGTGCCAGTAGTGAGGGACAGGCAGAATTTGACATTCAGTACTTC
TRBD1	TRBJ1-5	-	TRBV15	CATSVDRDQPQHF	TGTGCCACCAGCGTAGACAGGGATCAGCCCCAGCATTTT
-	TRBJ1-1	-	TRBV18	CASSQGQRNTEAFF	TGTGCCAGCTCACAAGGACAGAGGAACACTGAAGCTTTCTTT
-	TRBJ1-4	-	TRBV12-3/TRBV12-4	CASSYGFVQKLFF	TGTGCCAGCAGTTACGGTTTCGTCCAAAAACTGTTTTTT
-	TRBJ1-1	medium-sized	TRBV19	CASSISPDMNTEAFF	TGTGCCAGTAGTATATCACCAGACATGAACACTGAAGCTTTCTTT
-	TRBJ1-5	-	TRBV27	CARSFGPIQPQHF	TGTGCCAGAAGTTTTGGTCCGATTCAGCCCCAGCATTTT
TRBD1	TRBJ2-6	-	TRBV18	CASSDRGSLAGANVLTF	TGTGCCAGCTCCGACAGGGGGTCGCTGGCTGGGGCCAACGTCCTGACTTTC
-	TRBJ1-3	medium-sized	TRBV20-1	CSARESTRGSGNTIYF	TGCAGTGCTAGAGAAAGCACGAGGGGCTCTGGAAACACCATATATTTT
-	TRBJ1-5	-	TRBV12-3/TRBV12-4	CASSSGEQPQHF	TGTGCCAGCAGTTCGGGAGAACAGCCCCAGCATTTT
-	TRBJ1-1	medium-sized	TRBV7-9	CASRVGQGTMNTEAFF	TGTGCCAGCAGAGTTGGGCAGGGGACTATGAACACTGAAGCTTTCTTT